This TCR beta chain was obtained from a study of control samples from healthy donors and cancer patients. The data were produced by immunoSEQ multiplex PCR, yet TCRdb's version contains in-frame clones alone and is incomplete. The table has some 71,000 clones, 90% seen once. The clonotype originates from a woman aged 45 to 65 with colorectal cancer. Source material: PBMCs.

CDR3 nucleotides: TGTGCCATCAGTGAGTGGGACAAAACAGGGGGCCACACTGAAGCTTTCTTT. Its protein product is CAISEWDKTGGHTEAFF. The rearrangement uses TRBV10-3 and TRBJ1-1, with 9 bases fitting TRBD1. The CDR3 has 17 amino acids. V dropped 1 base and J dropped 3; count of bases not matched to a gene: 9. In germline, CDR1 is ENHRY, CDR2 SYGVKD.